The 2 T cell receptor beta chains reported below all come from one sample, sequenced in a study of T cell responses to AZD1222 COVID-19 vaccine. This table comes from immunoSEQ multiplex PCR, and its TCRdb copy is limited to in-frame clones, with some not included. The table lists under 70,000 clones, approximately 79% of them singletons. The specimen was peripheral blood, collected on day 0 of MenACWY control vaccination. The origin of the receptors is an adult in good health.

V and J are TRBV7-2 and TRBJ2-3; TRBD2 agrees at 9 bases. V shed 6 bases, J shed 2 bases, and the junction held 6 bases outside the gene matches. Per the germline V gene, CDR1 is SGHTA and CDR2 is FQGNSA. The CDR3 extends over 15 amino acids. The CDR3 coding sequence is TGTGCCAGCAGAGAGGGACTAGCTTCCACAGATACGCAGTATTTT. Its translation is CASREGLASTDTQYF.

The chain carries TRBV4-3 and TRBJ2-1; unclear D gene. Trimming took 5 bases from V and 0 from J, leaving 11 bases between them. There are 15 residues in the CDR3. Germline V gene sequence: CDR1 LGHNA, CDR2 YSLEER. The CDR3 sequence is CASSDAHGSYNEQFF. The CDR3 nucleotides are TGCGCCAGCAGCGACGCACATGGCTCCTACAATGAGCAGTTCTTC.